The 3 T cell receptor beta chains in this list originate from one sample, sequenced in a study of OX40 agonist ivuxolimab in advanced cancers. Here immunoSEQ multiplex PCR was the method, and the copy in TCRdb shows in-frame clones only, minus some. Of over 55,000 clones in the sample, about 90% were seen once. The sample was CD4+ or CD8+ T cells sorted from blood, taken in a trial of the OX40 agonist ivuxolimab. The receptors were sampled from an adult with an advanced solid tumor such as melanoma, head and neck, liver or kidney cancer.

The chain has TRBV27 and TRBJ1-1, with 7 bases lining up with TRBD1. The CDR3 is 14 amino acids. The V segment lost 5 bases and the J segment 5 bases; nucleotides outside the gene matches: 8. The V gene's germline CDR1 is MNHEY and CDR2 SMNVEV (reference sequence). CDR3 DNA: TGTGCCAGCAGTCCGGGACAGTTTTGGACTGAAGCTTTCTTT. Its translation: CASSPGQFWTEAFF.

This chain connects TRBV28 to TRBJ2-1; no definite D call. V was cut by 2 bases and J by 0 bases, with 8 bases left in between. In germline, CDR1 is MDHEN, CDR2 SYDVKM. CDR3 length: 15 residues. CDR3 protein: CASSLSMSSYNEQFF. The CDR3 DNA sequence: TGTGCCAGCAGTTTAAGCATGAGCTCCTACAATGAGCAGTTCTTC.

This clone has a single count. The J gene is TRBJ2-7, the V gene TRBV29-1; no firm D call. V was pared by 0 bases and J by 3 bases, with 9 bases between. CDR3 length equals 13 residues. From germline, CDR1 is SQVTM and CDR2 ANQGSEA. The CDR3 nucleotides are TGCAGCGTTGAAGACATGGACGGCTACGAGCAGTACTTC. It yields the protein CSVEDMDGYEQYF.